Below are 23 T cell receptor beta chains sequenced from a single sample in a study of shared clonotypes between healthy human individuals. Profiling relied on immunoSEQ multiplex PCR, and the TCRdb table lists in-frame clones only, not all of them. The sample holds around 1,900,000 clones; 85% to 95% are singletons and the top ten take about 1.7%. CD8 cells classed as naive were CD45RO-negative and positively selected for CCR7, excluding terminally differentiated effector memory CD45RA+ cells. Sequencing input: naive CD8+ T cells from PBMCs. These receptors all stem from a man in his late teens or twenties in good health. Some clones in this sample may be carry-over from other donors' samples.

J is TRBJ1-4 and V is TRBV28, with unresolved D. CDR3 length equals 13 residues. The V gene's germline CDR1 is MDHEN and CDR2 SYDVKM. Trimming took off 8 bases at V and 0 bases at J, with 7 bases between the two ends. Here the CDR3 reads CASAYATNEKLFF. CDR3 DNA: TGTGCCAGCGCGTATGCAACTAATGAAAAACTGTTTTTT.

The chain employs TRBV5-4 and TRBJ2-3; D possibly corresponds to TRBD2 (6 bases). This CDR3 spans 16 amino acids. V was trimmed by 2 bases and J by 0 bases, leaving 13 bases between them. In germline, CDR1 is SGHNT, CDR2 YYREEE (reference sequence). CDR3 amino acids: CASSLGTGDSTDTQYF. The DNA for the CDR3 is TGTGCCAGCAGCTTAGGGACGGGAGATAGCACAGATACGCAGTATTTT. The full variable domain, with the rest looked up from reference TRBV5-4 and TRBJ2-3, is ETGVTQSPTHLIKTRGQQVTLRCSSQSGHNTVSWYQQALGQGPQFIFQYYREEENGRGNFPPRFSGLQFPNYSSELNVNALELDDSALYLCASSLGTGDSTDTQYFGPGTRLTVL.

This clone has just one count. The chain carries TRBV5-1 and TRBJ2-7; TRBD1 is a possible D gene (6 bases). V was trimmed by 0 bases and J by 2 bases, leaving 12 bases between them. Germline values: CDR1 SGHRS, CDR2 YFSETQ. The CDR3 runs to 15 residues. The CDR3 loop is CASSLVGGSTYEQYF. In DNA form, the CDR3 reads TGCGCCAGCAGCTTGGTAGGGGGTAGCACCTACGAGCAGTACTTC.

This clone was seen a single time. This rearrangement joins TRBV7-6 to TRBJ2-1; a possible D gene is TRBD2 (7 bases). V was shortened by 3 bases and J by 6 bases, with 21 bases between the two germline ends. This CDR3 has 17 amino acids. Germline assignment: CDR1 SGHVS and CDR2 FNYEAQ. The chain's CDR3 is CASSLFLAEGGSNEQFF. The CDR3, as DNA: TGTGCCAGCAGCTTGTTCCTAGCGGAGGGGGGGAGCAATGAGCAGTTCTTC.

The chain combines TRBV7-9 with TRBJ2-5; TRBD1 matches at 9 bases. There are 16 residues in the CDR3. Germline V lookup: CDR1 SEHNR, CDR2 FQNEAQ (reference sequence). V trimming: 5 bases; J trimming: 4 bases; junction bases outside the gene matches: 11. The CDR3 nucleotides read TGTGCCAGCAGCCCTCGGGACAGGGAAGTTGGAGAGACCCAGTACTTC. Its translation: CASSPRDREVGETQYF.

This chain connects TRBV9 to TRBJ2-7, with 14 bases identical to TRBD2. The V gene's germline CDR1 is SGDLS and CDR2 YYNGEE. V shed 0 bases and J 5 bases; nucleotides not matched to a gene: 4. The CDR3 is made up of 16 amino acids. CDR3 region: CASSVGLAGGIHEQYF. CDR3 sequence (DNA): TGTGCCAGCAGCGTAGGACTAGCGGGAGGGATCCACGAGCAGTACTTC.

CDR3 coding DNA: TGTGCCAGCAGTTTATACGCGAACACCGGGGAGCTGTTTTTT. Protein sequence: CASSLYANTGELFF. J is TRBJ2-2 and V is TRBV27; D remains ambiguous. V lost 1 base, J lost 0 bases, and 3 bases lay in between. CDR3 length: 14 residues. CDR1 and CDR2 (germline): MNHEY, SMNVEV (reference sequence).

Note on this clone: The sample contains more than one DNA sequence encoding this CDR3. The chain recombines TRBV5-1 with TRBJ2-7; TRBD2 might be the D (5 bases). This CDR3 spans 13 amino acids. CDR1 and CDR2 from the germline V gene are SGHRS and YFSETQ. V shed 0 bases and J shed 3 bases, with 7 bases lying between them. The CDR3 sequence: CASSLGRDYEQYF. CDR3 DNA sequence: TGCGCCAGCAGCTTGGGCCGGGACTACGAGCAGTACTTC.

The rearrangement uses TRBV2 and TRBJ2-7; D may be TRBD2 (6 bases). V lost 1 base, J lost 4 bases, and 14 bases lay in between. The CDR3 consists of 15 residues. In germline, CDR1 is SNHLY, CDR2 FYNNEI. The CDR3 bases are TGTGCCAGCAGTGAAGGTGAAGGCGGGACTTACGAGCAGTACTTC. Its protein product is CASSEGEGGTYEQYF.

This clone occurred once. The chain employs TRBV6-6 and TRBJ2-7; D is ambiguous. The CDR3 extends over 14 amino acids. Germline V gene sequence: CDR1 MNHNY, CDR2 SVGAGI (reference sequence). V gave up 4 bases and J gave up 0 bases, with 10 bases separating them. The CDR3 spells CASSWGKSSYEQYF. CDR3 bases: TGTGCCAGCAGTTGGGGAAAGAGCTCCTACGAGCAGTACTTC.

The CDR3 loop reads CSVWDRAHSYDEQYF. The CDR3 coding sequence is TGCAGCGTTTGGGACAGGGCGCATTCCTACGACGAGCAGTACTTC. The rearrangement links TRBV29-1 to TRBJ2-7; 9 nucleotides agree with TRBD1. CDR3 length: 15 amino acids. The germline V gene has CDR1 SQVTM and CDR2 ANQGSEA. Germline trimming cut 5 bases from V and 5 bases from J; bases unmatched to any gene: 13.

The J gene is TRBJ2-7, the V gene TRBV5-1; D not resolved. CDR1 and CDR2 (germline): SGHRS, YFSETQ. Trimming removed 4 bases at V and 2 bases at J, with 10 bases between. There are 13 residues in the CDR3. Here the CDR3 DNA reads TGCGCCAGCAGCACCCAAGACCCCTACGAGCAGTACTTC. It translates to CASSTQDPYEQYF.

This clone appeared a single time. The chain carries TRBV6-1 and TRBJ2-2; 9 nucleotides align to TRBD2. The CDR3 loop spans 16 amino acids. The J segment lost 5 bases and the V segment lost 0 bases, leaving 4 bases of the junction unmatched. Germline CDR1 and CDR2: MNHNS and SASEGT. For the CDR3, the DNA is TGTGCCAGCAGTGAAGCTGTAGCGGGAGAGACCGGGGAGCTGTTTTTT. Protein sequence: CASSEAVAGETGELFF.

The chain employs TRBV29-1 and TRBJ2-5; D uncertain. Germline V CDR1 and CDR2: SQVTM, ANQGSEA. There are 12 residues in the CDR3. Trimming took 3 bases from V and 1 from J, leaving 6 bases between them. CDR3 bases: TGCAGCGTTGACCGCAGCCAAGAGACCCAGTACTTC. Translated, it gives CSVDRSQETQYF.

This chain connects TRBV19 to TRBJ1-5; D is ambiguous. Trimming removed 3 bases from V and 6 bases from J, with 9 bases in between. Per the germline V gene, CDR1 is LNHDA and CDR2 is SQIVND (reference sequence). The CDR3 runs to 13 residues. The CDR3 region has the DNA TGTGCCAGTAGTATCCCCGGGTTTCAGCCCCAGCATTTT. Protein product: CASSIPGFQPQHF.

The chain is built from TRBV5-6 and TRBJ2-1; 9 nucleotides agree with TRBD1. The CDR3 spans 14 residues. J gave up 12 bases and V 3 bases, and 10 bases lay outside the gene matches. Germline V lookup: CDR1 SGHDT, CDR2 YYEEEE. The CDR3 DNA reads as TGTGCCAGCAGCTATGGACAGGGGTTGGGTGGGCAGTTCTTC. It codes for CASSYGQGLGGQFF. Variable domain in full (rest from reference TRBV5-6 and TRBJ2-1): DAGVTQSPTHLIKTRGQQVTLRCSPKSGHDTVSWYQQALGQGPQFIFQYYEEEERQRGNFPDRFSGHQFPNYSSELNVNALLLGDSALYLCASSYGQGLGGQFFGPGTRLTVL.

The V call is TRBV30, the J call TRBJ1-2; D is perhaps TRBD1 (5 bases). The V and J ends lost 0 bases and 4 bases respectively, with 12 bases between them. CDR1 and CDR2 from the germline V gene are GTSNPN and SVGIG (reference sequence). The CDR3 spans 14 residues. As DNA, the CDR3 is TGTGCCTGGAGTGTTGGGGGTCTTACCTATGGCTACACCTTC. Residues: CAWSVGGLTYGYTF.

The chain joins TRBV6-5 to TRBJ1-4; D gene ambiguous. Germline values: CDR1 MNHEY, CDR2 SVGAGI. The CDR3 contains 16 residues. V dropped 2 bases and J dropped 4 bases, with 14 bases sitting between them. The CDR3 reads CASSYRQASLNEKLFF. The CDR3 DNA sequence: TGTGCCAGCAGTTACAGGCAGGCGTCTCTTAATGAAAAACTGTTTTTT.

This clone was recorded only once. The CDR3 DNA reads as TGTGCCAGCAGTGAGTCTTGGTGGCGCGAGCAGTACTTC. It encodes CASSESWWREQYF. The chain couples TRBV6-1 to TRBJ2-7; D gene unclear. CDR3 length equals 13 residues. The V gene's germline CDR1 is MNHNS and CDR2 SASEGT. The germline V and J ends were trimmed by 3 bases and 6 bases, with 12 bases remaining between them.

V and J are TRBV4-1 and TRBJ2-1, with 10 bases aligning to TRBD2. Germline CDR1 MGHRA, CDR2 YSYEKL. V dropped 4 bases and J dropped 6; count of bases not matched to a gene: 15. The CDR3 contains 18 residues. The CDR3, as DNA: TGCGCCAGCAGCCTTTCCCCGTTGGGAGCGGGAGGGCCCAATGAGCAGTTCTTC. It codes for CASSLSPLGAGGPNEQFF.

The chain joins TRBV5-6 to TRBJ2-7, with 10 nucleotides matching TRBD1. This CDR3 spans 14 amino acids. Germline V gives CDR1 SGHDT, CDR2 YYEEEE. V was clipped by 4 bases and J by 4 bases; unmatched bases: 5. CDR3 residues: CASSAGQGRYEQYF. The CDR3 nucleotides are TGTGCCAGCAGCGCGGGACAGGGGAGATACGAGCAGTACTTC.

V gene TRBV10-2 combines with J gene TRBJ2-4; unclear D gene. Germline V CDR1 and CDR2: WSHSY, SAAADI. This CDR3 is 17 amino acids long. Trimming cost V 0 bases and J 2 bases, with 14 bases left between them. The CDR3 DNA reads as TGCGCCAGCAGTGAGTCGTCTGTGCAGTTAACCAAAAACATTCAGTACTTC. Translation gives CASSESSVQLTKNIQYF.

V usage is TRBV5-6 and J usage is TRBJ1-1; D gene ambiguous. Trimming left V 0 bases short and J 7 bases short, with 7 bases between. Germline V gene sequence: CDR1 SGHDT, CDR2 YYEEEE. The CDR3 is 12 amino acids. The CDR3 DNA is TGTGCCAGCAGCTTGGTAGGGCGTGAAGCTTTCTTT. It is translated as CASSLVGREAFF.